This T cell receptor beta chain was recovered during a study of early T cells in non-severe SARS-CoV-2 infection (dated by TCRdb to the early 2020s). With respect to the entire study: TCR sequencing used bulk RNA from unsorted whole blood, so alpha and beta chains could not be paired. General findings and caveats noted by the study authors: VDJdb matching was skewed toward anti-spike CD8 responses and likely underestimated virus-specific expansions, missing private and CD4 specificities.

The study was a case-control design nested within a healthcare worker cohort in London, UK, with weekly nasopharyngeal swab PCR tests and blood sampling. Healthcare workers were enrolled in the week of the UK lockdown, from 23 to 31 March 2020, and were followed every week for up to roughly 15 weeks. The protocol used for the library was 5' RACE. Sequencing relied on a NextSeq 500. To correct for sequencing error and PCR bias, the TCR library protocol tagged individual cDNA molecules with unique molecular identifiers. TCR alpha and beta chains were both sequenced, and the abundances of alpha and beta sequences in each sample were closely correlated with each other. In the original analysis: Decombinator V4 was used to perform V gene, J gene and CDR3 annotation of TCR sequences. TCRs were defined as expanded if a significant change between any two time points was detected under a Poisson model with p below 0.0001. Abundances of TCRs were expressed as counts per million after normalisation to the total number of TCRs sequenced in each sample. TRAV1-2 paired with TRAJ12, TRAJ20 or TRAJ33 defined MAIT TCRs, while TRAV10 paired with TRAJ18 defined iNKT TCRs. VDJdb, accessed 1 November 2021, was searched for CMV, EBV and SARS-CoV-2 annotated TCRs, excluding TCRs annotated for multiple antigens. TCRdb reprocessed the public reads (quality trimming at Q25 with fastp, clone calling with MiXCR) and kept in-frame beta chains. Here each entry gathers all rows of one CDR3 protein and keeps the most common genes and DNA. It is TCRdb's table, rather than the study itself, that gives the V and J calls and clone size. Within this sample are about 70,000 distinct CDR3 sequences, with around 5% of them counted one time only. The ten most abundant clones make up less than 9.5% of the sample.

The CDR3, from cysteine to phenylalanine, totals 14 residues. Left in the record is the CDR3 DNA by itself, 42 bases read in frame from the first base. CDR1 and CDR2 were assigned from the germline V gene as SGHTA and FQGNSA. Trimming takes 10 bases from V and 3 bases from J, and the germline ends sit 13 bases apart. This clonotype was counted ten times or more. Its cognate antigen has yet to be identified. Qualities for individual bases were not recorded, and no much larger clone is one base off. The rearranged chain carries TRBV7-2 and TRBJ1-6; TRBD1 could be the D gene, as 5 bases match. This TCR was recovered from an adult who was a healthcare worker with PCR-confirmed SARS-CoV-2 infection or an uninfected control (not recorded which). This specimen consisted of whole blood, obtained at baseline. The DNA sequence is given as TGTGCCACCTCCCGGGACGGCTATAATTCACCCCTCCACTTT. Protein translation: CATSRDGYNSPLHF.